This T cell receptor (beta chain) was identified during a study of T cells in Graves' hyperthyroidism and ophthalmopathy. CDR1 is SNHLY and CDR2 is FYNNEI in the germline V gene. Trimming cost V 7 bases and J 6 bases; bases outside gene matches: 8. The CDR3 runs 14 residues. TCR beta CDR3 regions were amplified from RNA. The TCR CDR3 first-round RT-PCR relied on the HTBI primer set. TCRdb reanalysed the multiplex PCR reads using MiXCR and keeps one entry per CDR3 protein. This table holds approximately 870,000 distinct CDR3 sequences, around 39% found once. This receptor was obtained from a man aged 18-30 years with Graves' hyperthyroidism. The material sequenced was blood. This rearrangement joins TRBV2 to TRBJ1-4, with 7 bases identical to TRBD1. Here the CDR3 DNA reads TGTGCCAGCACCGCGGGACAGCAGCATGAAAAACTGTTTTTT. Encoded protein: CASTAGQQHEKLFF.